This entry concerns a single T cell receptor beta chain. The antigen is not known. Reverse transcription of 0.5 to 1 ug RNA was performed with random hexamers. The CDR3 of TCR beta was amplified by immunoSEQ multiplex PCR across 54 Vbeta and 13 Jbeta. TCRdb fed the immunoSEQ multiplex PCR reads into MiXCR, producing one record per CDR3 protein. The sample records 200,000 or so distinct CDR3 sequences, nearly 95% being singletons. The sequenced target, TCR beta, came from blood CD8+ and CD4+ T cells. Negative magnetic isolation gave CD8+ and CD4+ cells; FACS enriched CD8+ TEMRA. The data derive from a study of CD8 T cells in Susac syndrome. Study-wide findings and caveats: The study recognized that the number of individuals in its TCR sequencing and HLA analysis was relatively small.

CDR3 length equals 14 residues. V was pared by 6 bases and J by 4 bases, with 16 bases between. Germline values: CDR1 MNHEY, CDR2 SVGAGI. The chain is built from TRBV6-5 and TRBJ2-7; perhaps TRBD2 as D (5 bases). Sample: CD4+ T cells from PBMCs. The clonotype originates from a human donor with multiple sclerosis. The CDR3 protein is CASSPPGSRYEQYF. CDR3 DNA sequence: TGTGCCAGCAGCCCTCCGGGGAGCAGATACGAGCAGTACTTC.